Ten or more counts support the clone carrying this T cell receptor (beta chain). The CDR3 totals 14 residues. V dropped 6 bases and J dropped 1; count of bases not matched to a gene: 2. Germline V gives CDR1 MDHEN, CDR2 SYDVKM. The data were taken from a study of early T cells in non-severe SARS-CoV-2 infection. Background on the study: With bulk RNA from unsorted whole blood as input, sequencing yielded unpaired chains.

Tagging with unique molecular identifiers was applied to individual cDNA molecules. TCRdb recomputed calls from the 5' RACE reads with MiXCR, one row per CDR3 protein. The data contain tens of thousands of distinct CDR3 sequences, 3.5% to 5% of them singletons. The rearrangement links TRBV28 to TRBJ2-3; 9 positions match TRBD2. This TCR came from an adult who was a healthcare worker with PCR-confirmed SARS-CoV-2 infection or an uninfected control (not recorded which). The sample was whole blood. The CDR3 DNA follows: TGTGCCAGCAGCTTAGCGGGGGGCACAGATACGCAGTATTTT. It encodes CASSLAGGTDTQYF.